This note documents a single TCR beta chain sequence. This specimen belongs to a study of blood T cell repertoires in COVID-19. This CDR3 has 16 amino acids. Trimming took 6 bases from V and 1 from J, leaving 16 bases between them. Germline values: CDR1 MNHNY, CDR2 SVGAGI (reference sequence). Only in-frame clones appear in the TCRdb table, and some are missing; sequencing was by immunoSEQ multiplex PCR. Of around 63,000 clones listed, over 75% are singletons. The receptor was isolated from a man aged 50-59 years with active COVID-19. The chain links TRBV6-6 to TRBJ1-5, with a weak D call TRBD1 (5 bases). Sequenced input: peripheral blood. The CDR3 loop is CASRRRDLLSNQPQHF. For the CDR3, the DNA is TGTGCCAGCAGGCGCCGGGACTTACTAAGCAATCAGCCCCAGCATTTT.